What follows are 24 T cell receptor beta chains derived from one specimen sequenced in a study of regulatory T cells in long-lasting Graves disease. Time point in this sample: newly diagnosed GD, antithyroid drugs for less than 3 months. The authors made the TCR library using RNA they extracted from PBMCs. Sequencing libraries for TCR beta were prepared with iRepertoire HTBI primers and Arm-PCR of CDR3 regions. TCRdb passed the multiplex PCR reads through MiXCR, listing each CDR3 protein once. The repertoire has 680,000 or so distinct CDR3 sequences, 16% of them found once; the top ten carry around a sixth. The sample also formed part of further work on T cells in Graves' hyperthyroidism and ophthalmopathy.

The starting material was peripheral blood mononuclear cells (PBMCs), obtained at new diagnosis, from a patient treated with antithyroid drugs. These receptors originate from a woman in her twenties or thirties with Graves disease.

The chain recombines TRBV7-2 with TRBJ1-3; D call uncertain. Trimming cost V 0 bases and J 0 bases, with 9 bases left between them. CDR1 and CDR2 (germline): SGHTA, FQGNSA. The CDR3 extends over 16 amino acids. The CDR3 spells CASSLAVRSSGNTIYF. The CDR3 coding sequence is TGTGCCAGCAGCTTAGCTGTAAGGAGCTCTGGAAACACCATATATTTT.

The chain uses TRBV15 and TRBJ2-3; no clear D gene. Germline V lookup: CDR1 LNHNV, CDR2 YYDKDF (reference sequence). V lost 5 bases and J 4 bases, leaving 13 bases between the germline ends. This CDR3 contains 14 residues. The CDR3 sequence is CATSRAKEADTQYF. The CDR3 bases are TGTGCCACCAGCCGAGCGAAGGAAGCAGATACGCAGTATTTT.

This clonotype was seen many times. The chain has TRBV7-2 and TRBJ2-7; tentatively, D is TRBD1 (6 bases). The CDR3 loop spans 15 amino acids. V dropped 5 bases and J dropped 2 bases, with 16 bases sitting between them. Germline V CDR1 and CDR2: SGHTA, FQGNSA. Here the CDR3 reads CASSRLTGFTYEQYF. For the CDR3, the DNA is TGTGCCAGCAGCCGATTGACAGGCTTCACCTACGAGCAGTACTTC.

The chain has TRBV30 and TRBJ2-1, with D possibly being TRBD2 (5 bases). The germline V gene encodes CDR1 GTSNPN and CDR2 SVGIG (reference sequence). This CDR3 is built from 14 residues. V was shortened by 3 bases and J by 4 bases, with 13 bases between the two germline ends. The CDR3 coding sequence is TGTGCCTGGAGGGAGGATCGGGTTTACAATGAGCAGTTCTTC. Amino acid sequence: CAWREDRVYNEQFF. Looking up the rest from reference TRBV30 and TRBJ2-1 gives the full variable domain: SQTIHQWPATLVQPVGSPLSLECTVEGTSNPNLYWYRQAAGRGLQLLFYSVGIGQISSEVPQNLSASRPQDRQFILSSKKLLLSDSGFYLCAWREDRVYNEQFFGPGTRLTVL.

CDR3 DNA: TGCGCCAGCAGCTTGGATTTCAGCACAGATACGCAGTATTTT. This codes for CASSLDFSTDTQYF. The chain joins TRBV5-1 to TRBJ2-3; no firm D call. Trimming removed 0 bases from V and 0 bases from J, with 5 bases in between. Germline assignment: CDR1 SGHRS and CDR2 YFSETQ. The CDR3 loop spans 14 amino acids.

Here the CDR3 reads CASSFRQAGANVLTF. The CDR3 DNA is TGTGCCAGCAGCTTTCGGCAGGCTGGGGCCAACGTCCTGACTTTC. The V and J genes are TRBV11-2 and TRBJ2-6; D call uncertain. V lost 3 bases to trimming and J lost 2 bases, with 8 bases between them. CDR1 and CDR2 from the germline V gene are SGHAT and FQNNGV. The CDR3 has 15 residues.

This rearrangement joins TRBV5-1 to TRBJ2-1, with 11 nucleotides matching TRBD2. The CDR3 is 15 residues long. Trimming at V came to 4 bases and at J to 6 bases, leaving 6 bases not matched to a gene. Germline-derived CDR1 and CDR2 are SGHRS and YFSETQ. This chain's CDR3 is CASSDATSGINEQFF. The CDR3, as DNA: TGCGCCAGCAGCGATGCGACTAGCGGGATCAATGAGCAGTTCTTC.

This chain joins TRBV12-5 and TRBJ1-2, with D possibly matching TRBD1 (5 bases). Germline CDR1 reads LGHNT; CDR2 reads FRNRAP. This CDR3 is built from 13 residues. Trimming removed 3 bases from V and 8 bases from J, with 13 bases in between. The DNA of the CDR3 is TGTGCTAGTGGTTTTTCAGGGTTTAAGGGCTACACCTTC. Translated, it gives CASGFSGFKGYTF.

This clonotype was recorded many times. The rearrangement joins TRBV20-1 to TRBJ1-1; D is uncertain. V shed 3 bases and J shed 3 bases, with 11 bases lying between them. In germline, CDR1 is DFQATT, CDR2 SNEGSKA (reference sequence). The CDR3 covers 13 residues. The CDR3 region has the DNA TGCAGTGCTAGCGAGGCCGGCGACACTGAAGCTTTCTTT. Residues: CSASEAGDTEAFF.

This rearrangement joins TRBV25-1 to TRBJ2-7; D tentatively reads TRBD1 or TRBD2 (5 bases each). From germline, CDR1 is MGHDK and CDR2 SYGVNS. The V end was cut by 3 bases, the J end by 3 bases, with 12 bases between. The CDR3 spans 14 residues. CDR3 sequence reads: CASSEGVPSYEQYF. The CDR3 DNA reads as TGTGCCAGCAGTGAGGGGGTTCCAAGCTACGAGCAGTACTTC.

The V call is TRBV29-1, the J call TRBJ2-7; D may be TRBD2 (5 bases). V was clipped by 3 bases and J by 3 bases, with 9 bases between them. The CDR3 contains 12 residues. CDR1 and CDR2 from the germline V gene are SQVTM and ANQGSEA. The CDR3 reads CSVEVALYEQYF. CDR3 bases: TGCAGCGTTGAGGTAGCGCTCTACGAGCAGTACTTC.

This clonotype showed up many times. The J gene is TRBJ2-7, the V gene TRBV11-3; perhaps TRBD2 as D (5 bases). From germline, CDR1 is SGHNT and CDR2 YENEEA. V lost 0 bases to trimming and J lost 0 bases, with 6 bases between them. There are 14 residues in the CDR3. The CDR3 spells CASSLDGNSYEQYF. As DNA, the CDR3 is TGTGCCAGCAGCTTAGACGGGAACTCCTACGAGCAGTACTTC.

This clonotype was detected only a few times. This sequence joins TRBV29-1 and TRBJ2-3; TRBD2 matches at 16 bases. V lost 3 bases and J lost 3; bases outside the gene matches: 9. Germline V CDR1 and CDR2: SQVTM, ANQGSEA. This CDR3 is 18 amino acids long. CDR3 DNA sequence: TGCAGCGTTGAGGGACTAGCGGGAGGGCCTTTTCGTACAGATACGCAGTATTTT. Protein sequence: CSVEGLAGGPFRTDTQYF.

The chain is built from TRBV15 and TRBJ2-5; 8 bases fit TRBD1. The CDR3 runs 16 residues. J lost 1 base, V lost 1 base, and 5 bases had no gene match. Per germline, CDR1 LNHNV and CDR2 YYDKDF (reference sequence). The CDR3 here is CATSRARGPPQETQYF. The CDR3 nucleotides read TGTGCCACCAGCAGAGCCAGGGGGCCTCCCCAAGAGACCCAGTACTTC. Looking up the rest from reference TRBV15 and TRBJ2-5 gives the full variable domain: DAMVIQNPRYQVTQFGKPVTLSCSQTLNHNVMYWYQQKSSQAPKLLFHYYDKDFNNEADTPDNFQSRRPNTSFCFLDIRSPGLGDTAMYLCATSRARGPPQETQYFGPGTRLLVL.

This clonotype was detected many times. The chain joins TRBV19 to TRBJ2-5, with a tentative D call TRBD2 (5 bases). This CDR3 has 13 residues. V was pared by 6 bases and J by 4 bases, with 12 bases between. Germline lookup yields CDR1 LNHDA and CDR2 SQIVND (reference sequence). The CDR3 loop is CASSRDAGETQYF. The DNA for the CDR3 is TGTGCCAGTAGCCGGGATGCGGGAGAGACCCAGTACTTC.

There are many counts of this clonotype. The V gene is TRBV28, the J gene TRBJ1-2, with TRBD1 matching over 8 bases. Losses at the gene ends were 6 bases for V and 5 bases for J; bases not matched to a gene: 5. This CDR3 region has 13 residues. From germline, CDR1 is MDHEN and CDR2 SYDVKM. The CDR3 sequence is CASSQQGVYGYTF. In nucleotides, the CDR3 is TGTGCCAGCAGCCAACAGGGGGTGTATGGCTACACCTTC.

In this sample, this clonotype turned up many times. This sequence joins TRBV25-1 and TRBJ1-1, with 7 bases fitting TRBD1. Germline V gives CDR1 MGHDK, CDR2 SYGVNS. Trimming removed 7 bases from V and 7 bases from J; junction bases left unmatched: 12. There are 14 residues in the CDR3. The CDR3 nucleotides read TGTGCCAGCACCCAGACGACAGGGATTGGTGAAGCTTTCTTT. As protein: CASTQTTGIGEAFF.

V and J are TRBV3-1 and TRBJ2-7; the D is unclear. Trimming removed 1 base at V and 2 bases at J, with 9 bases between. Germline assignment: CDR1 LGHDT and CDR2 YNNKEL (reference sequence). CDR3 size: 14 residues. CDR3 amino acids: CASSQGRRTYEQYF. The DNA of the CDR3 is TGTGCCAGCAGCCAAGGGCGCCGGACCTACGAGCAGTACTTC.

This clonotype was seen ten or more times. This sequence joins TRBV6-1 and TRBJ2-7, with D unclear. CDR3 length: 12 residues. Deletions cut 3 bases from V and 2 bases from J, with 5 bases between. Germline V gives CDR1 MNHNS, CDR2 SASEGT. The CDR3 here is CASSDLTYEQYF. The CDR3 DNA reads as TGTGCCAGCAGTGACCTAACCTACGAGCAGTACTTC.

This clonotype showed up just a few times. The chain couples TRBV20-1 to TRBJ2-1; D not resolved. This CDR3 has 15 residues. The V gene lost 3 bases and the J gene lost 7 bases, with 19 bases spanning the gap. Germline assignment: CDR1 DFQATT and CDR2 SNEGSKA (reference sequence). CDR3 residues: CSARDKFGVLNEQFF. The CDR3 bases are TGCAGTGCTAGGGATAAATTCGGAGTTTTAAATGAGCAGTTCTTC.

V gene TRBV7-9 combines with J gene TRBJ2-1; D is unclear. This CDR3 is built from 12 residues. CDR1 is SEHNR, CDR2 FQNEAQ, per germline (reference sequence). V was pared by 0 bases and J by 10 bases, with 7 bases between. The CDR3 region is CASSLAPGEQFF. The CDR3 coding sequence is TGTGCCAGCAGCTTAGCGCCAGGAGAGCAGTTCTTC.

This clonotype was counted ten times or more. This chain connects TRBV6-1 to TRBJ1-1; the D gene is possibly TRBD1 (5 bases). V was pared by 6 bases and J by 5 bases, with 7 bases between. This CDR3 region has 11 residues. Germline V gives CDR1 MNHNS, CDR2 SASEGT. Here the CDR3 reads CASSGATEAFF. The CDR3 DNA is TGTGCCAGCAGCGGGGCGACTGAAGCTTTCTTT.

In this sample, this clonotype turned up many times. The chain has TRBV2 and TRBJ2-7, with D perhaps TRBD2 (6 bases). Germline CDR1 SNHLY, CDR2 FYNNEI. This CDR3 contains 13 residues. Between the trimmed V and J ends, which lost 6 bases and 0 bases, there was a span of 9 bases. The chain's CDR3 is CASREGSSYEQYF. The CDR3 region has the DNA TGTGCCAGCAGGGAGGGGTCCTCCTACGAGCAGTACTTC.

The rearrangement links TRBV7-3 to TRBJ2-3, with TRBD2 identical over 15 bases. The CDR3 length is 17 residues. V shed 4 bases and J 3 bases; nucleotides not matched to a gene: 5. The germline gives CDR1 SGHTA, CDR2 FQGTGA. The DNA of the CDR3 is TGTGCCAGCAGCTCCTGGACTAGCGGGAGGGGGACAGATACGCAGTATTTT. It translates to CASSSWTSGRGTDTQYF.